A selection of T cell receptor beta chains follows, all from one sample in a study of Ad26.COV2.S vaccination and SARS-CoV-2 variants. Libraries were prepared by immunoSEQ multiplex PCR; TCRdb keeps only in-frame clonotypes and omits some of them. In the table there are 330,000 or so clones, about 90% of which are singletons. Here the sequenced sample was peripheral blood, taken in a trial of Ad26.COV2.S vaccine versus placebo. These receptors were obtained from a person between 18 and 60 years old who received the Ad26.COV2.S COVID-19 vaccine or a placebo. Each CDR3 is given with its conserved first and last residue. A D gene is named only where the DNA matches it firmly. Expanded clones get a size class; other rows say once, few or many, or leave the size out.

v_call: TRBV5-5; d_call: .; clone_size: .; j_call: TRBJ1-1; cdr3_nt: TGTGCCAGCAGCTTCACCCGAAACGCTGAAGCTTTCTTT; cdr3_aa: CASSFTRNAEAFF
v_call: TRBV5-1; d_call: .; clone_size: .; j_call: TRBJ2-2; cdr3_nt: TGCGCCAGCAGCTTGGACACCGGAGGGGGGGCGAGGTCCGGGGAGCTGTTTTTT; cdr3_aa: CASSLDTGGGARSGELFF
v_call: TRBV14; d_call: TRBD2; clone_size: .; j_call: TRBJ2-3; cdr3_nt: TGTGCCAGCAGCGTTAGACTAGCGGGAGCTCCAGATACGCAGTATTTT; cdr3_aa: CASSVRLAGAPDTQYF
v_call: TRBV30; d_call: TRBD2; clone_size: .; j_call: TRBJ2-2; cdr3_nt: TGTGCCTGGAGGGCGGATACATGGAGTGGCATTGGGACTAGCGGGAGGGGAGGGACCGGGGAGCTGTTTTTT; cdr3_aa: CAWRADTWSGIGTSGRGGTGELFF
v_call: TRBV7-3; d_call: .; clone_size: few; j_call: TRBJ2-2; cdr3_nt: TGTGCCAGCAGTCTCACGGGGACCGGGGAGCTGTTTTTT; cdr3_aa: CASSLTGTGELFF
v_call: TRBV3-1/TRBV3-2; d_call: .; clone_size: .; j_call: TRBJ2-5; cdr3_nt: TGTGCCAGCACGAACACGGTCATTAGAGAGACCCAGTACTTC; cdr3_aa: CASTNTVIRETQYF
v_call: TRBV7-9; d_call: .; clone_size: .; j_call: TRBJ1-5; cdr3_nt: TGTGCCAGCAGCCTCGGGGACAACTTTAGCAATCAGCCCCAGCATTTT; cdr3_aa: CASSLGDNFSNQPQHF
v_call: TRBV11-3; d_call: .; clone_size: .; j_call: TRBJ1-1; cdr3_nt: TGTGCCAGCAGCCGGTCCAACCCAGGGACTGAAGCTTTCTTT; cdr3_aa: CASSRSNPGTEAFF
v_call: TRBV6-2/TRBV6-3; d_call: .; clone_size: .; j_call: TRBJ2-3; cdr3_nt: TGTGCCAGCAGTTACTCGGCAACAAAGATACAGGAGATTACAGATACGCAGTATTTT; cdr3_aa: CASSYSATKIQEITDTQYF
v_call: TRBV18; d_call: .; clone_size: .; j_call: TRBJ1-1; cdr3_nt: TGTGCCAGCTCACCAGACGTTGGAGAAGCTTTCTTT; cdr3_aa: CASSPDVGEAFF
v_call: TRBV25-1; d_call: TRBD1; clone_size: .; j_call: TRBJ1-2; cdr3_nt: TGTGCCAGCAGTGCCCTGGGACAGATTAACTATGGCTACACCTTC; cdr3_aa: CASSALGQINYGYTF
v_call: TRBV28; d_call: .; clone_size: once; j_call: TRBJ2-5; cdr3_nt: TGTGCCAGCAGGATACGGACGAACGAGGAGTACTTC; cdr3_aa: CASRIRTNEEYF
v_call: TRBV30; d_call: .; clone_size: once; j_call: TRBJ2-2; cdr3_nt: TGTGCCTGGAGCGGACGGACGTCGGGGGAGCTGTTTTTT; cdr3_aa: CAWSGRTSGELFF
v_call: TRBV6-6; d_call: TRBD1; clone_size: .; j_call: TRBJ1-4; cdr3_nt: TGTGCCAGCAGCATCGAAGGGACAGGGATTGAAAAACTGTTTTTT; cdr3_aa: CASSIEGTGIEKLFF
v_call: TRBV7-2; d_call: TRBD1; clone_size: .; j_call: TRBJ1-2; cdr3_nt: TGTGCCAGCAGCTTAGGTACAGGGGACTATGGCTACACCTTC; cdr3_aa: CASSLGTGDYGYTF
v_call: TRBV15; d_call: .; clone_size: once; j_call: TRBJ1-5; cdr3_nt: TGTGCCACCAGCAGAGATCGGTTCGTACAGGATAGCAATCAGCCCCAGCATTTT; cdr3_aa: CATSRDRFVQDSNQPQHF
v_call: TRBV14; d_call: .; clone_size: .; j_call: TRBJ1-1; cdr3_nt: TGTGCCAGCAGCCAACGTCCGGGAGGCCTCATGAACACTGAAGCTTTCTTT; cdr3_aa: CASSQRPGGLMNTEAFF
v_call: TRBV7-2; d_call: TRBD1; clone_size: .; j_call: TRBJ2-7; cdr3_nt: TGTGCCAGCACCATGGGACAGCTCGACGAGCAGTACTTC; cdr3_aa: CASTMGQLDEQYF
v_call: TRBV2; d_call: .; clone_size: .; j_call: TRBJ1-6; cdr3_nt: TGTGCCAGCAGTTGGACTAATTCACCCCTCCACTTT; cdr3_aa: CASSWTNSPLHF
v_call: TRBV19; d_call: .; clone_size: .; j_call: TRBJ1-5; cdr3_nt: TGTGCCAGTAGTATAGACGGAGGAGGATCGTCATTCCATCAGCCCCAGCATTTT; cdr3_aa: CASSIDGGGSSFHQPQHF
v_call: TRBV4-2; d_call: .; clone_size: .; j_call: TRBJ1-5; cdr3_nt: TGTGCCAGCAGCCAAGACCGGACCAGCGCGAGCAGCAATCAGCCCCAGCATTTT; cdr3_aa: CASSQDRTSASSNQPQHF
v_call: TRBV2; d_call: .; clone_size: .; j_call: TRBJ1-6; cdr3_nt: TGTGCCGGCGGGACAAGAATGTTGAGTTCACCCCTCCACTTT; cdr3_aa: CAGGTRMLSSPLHF